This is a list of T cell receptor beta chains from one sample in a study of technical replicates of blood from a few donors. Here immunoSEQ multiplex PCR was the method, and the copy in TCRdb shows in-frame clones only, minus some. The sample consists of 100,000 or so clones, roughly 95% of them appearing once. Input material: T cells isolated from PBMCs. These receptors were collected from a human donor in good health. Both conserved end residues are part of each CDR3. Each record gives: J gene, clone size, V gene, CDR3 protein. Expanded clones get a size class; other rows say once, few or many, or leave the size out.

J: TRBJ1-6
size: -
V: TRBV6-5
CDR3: CASRGQGNSPLHF

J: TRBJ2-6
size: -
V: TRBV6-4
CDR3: CASSEQGGSGANVLTF

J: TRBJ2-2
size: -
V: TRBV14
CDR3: CASSHRVAGRRTGELFF

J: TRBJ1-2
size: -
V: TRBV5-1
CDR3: CASSSGGAGYGYTF

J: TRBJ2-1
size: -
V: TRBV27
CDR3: CASSLVLRRTGIHEQFF

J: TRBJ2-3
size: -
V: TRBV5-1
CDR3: CASSYSGGPTDTQYF

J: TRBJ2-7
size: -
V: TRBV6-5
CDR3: CASRGPGGEQYF

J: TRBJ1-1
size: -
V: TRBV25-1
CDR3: CASSPSTEAEAFF

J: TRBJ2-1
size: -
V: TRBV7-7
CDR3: CASSLDHDRVNEQFF

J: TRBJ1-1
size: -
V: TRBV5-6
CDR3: CASSLGYRGRQAEAFF

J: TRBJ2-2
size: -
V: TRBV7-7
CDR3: CASSFLAGGGTGELFF

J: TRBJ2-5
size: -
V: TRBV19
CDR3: CASSPSLNFVQETQYF

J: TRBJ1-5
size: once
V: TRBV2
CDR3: CASSEGQTYSNQPQHF

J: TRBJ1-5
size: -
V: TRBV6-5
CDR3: CASSAGVGGNQPQHF